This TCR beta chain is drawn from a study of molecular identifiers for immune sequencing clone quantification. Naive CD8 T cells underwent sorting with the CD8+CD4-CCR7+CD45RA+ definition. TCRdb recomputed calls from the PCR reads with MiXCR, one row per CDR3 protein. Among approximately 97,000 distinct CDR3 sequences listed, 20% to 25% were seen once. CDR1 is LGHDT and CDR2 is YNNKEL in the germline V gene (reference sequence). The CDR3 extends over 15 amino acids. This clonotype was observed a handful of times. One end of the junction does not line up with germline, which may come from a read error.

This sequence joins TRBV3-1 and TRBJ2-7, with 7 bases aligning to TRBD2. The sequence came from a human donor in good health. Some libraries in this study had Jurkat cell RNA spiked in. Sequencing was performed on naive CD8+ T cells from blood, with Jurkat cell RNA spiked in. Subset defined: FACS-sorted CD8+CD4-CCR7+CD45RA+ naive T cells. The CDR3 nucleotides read TGTGCCAGCAGCCAAGTGGGCGGGAGAGAGTACGCGCAGTACTTC. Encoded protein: CASSQVGGREYAQYF.